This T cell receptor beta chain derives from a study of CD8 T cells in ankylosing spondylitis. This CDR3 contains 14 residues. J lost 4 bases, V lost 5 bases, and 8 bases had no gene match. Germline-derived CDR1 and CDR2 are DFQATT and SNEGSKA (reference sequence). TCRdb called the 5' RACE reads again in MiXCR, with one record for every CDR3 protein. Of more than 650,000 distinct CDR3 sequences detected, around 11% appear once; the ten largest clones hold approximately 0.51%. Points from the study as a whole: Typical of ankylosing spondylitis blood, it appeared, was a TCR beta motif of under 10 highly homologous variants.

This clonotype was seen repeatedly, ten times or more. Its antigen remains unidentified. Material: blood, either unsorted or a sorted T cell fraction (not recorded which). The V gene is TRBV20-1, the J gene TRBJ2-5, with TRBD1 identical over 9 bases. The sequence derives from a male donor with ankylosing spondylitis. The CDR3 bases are TGCAGTGCTCAGGACAGGGGATACGGAGAGACCCAGTACTTC. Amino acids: CSAQDRGYGETQYF.